Only a few counts were recorded for the clone carrying this T cell receptor (delta chain). TCRdb assigns this DNA the protein of a much larger clone, which departs from its translation at residue 12; this likely reflects a read error, and the protein shown comes from translating the DNA. The sample carries other DNA sequences with the same CDR3. TCRdb used CATT to re-call clones from the RT-PCR reads. In the table there are around 16,000 delta-chain clones, roughly 9% of which are singletons. The record originates from a study of gamma-delta T cells after stem cell transplantation. In germline, CDR1 is GEAIGNYY, CDR2 EKD. V shed 0 bases, J shed 0 bases, and the junction held 20 bases outside the gene matches. The CDR3 length is 21 residues.

Sequenced: gamma-delta T cells. This chain links TRDV2 with TRDJ1; 8 bases map to TRDD3. This receptor was identified in a human donor. It is not recorded whose cells these are; they may come from a transplant donor. This CDR3 reads CACDTLNLVLGARSYTDKLIF. In DNA form, the CDR3 reads TGTGCCTGTGACACCCTCAATCTCGTACTGGGGGCTAGATCGTACACCGATAAACTCATCTTT.